Many counts were recorded for the clone carrying this TCR beta chain. Its antigen is unidentified. V dropped 6 bases and J dropped 8; count of bases not matched to a gene: 8. Germline-derived CDR1 and CDR2 are MDHEN and SYDVKM. The CDR3 runs 14 residues. This sample was included in a study of glioma-infiltrating T cells. Overall study context: Target coverage was about 4- to 10-fold for approximately 960,000 blood T cells. Findings and limits, study-wide: Only very few CDR3 sequences appeared in both tissue and blood.

Using RNA template, CDR3s of TCR alpha and beta were amplified with iRepertoire arm-PCR. TCRdb analysed the multiplex PCR reads with MiXCR anew, one entry per CDR3 protein. The table shows 300,000 to 450,000 distinct CDR3 sequences, with around 38% occurring only once. The TCR was taken from a human donor with low-grade glioma or glioblastoma, undergoing nonglioma brain surgery, or in good health (not recorded which). The sample was glioma tissue, nonneoplastic brain tissue, or PBMCs (not recorded which). This chain connects TRBV28 to TRBJ2-1, with TRBD2 identical over 9 bases. The CDR3 loop is CASSIAGDSDEQFF. The CDR3 coding sequence is TGTGCCAGCAGCATAGCGGGAGACTCAGATGAGCAGTTCTTC.